The 24 T cell receptor beta chains below come from one sample, sequenced in a study of OX40 agonist ivuxolimab in advanced cancers. The protocol used for the library was the immunoSEQ multiplex PCR assay. Here the immuneACCESS table is served through TCRdb, limited to in-frame sequences with V and J called. Missing clones are a known gap in these copies; in checked studies unresolved V genes cover under half, and the rest lacks a known reason. This sample lists fewer than 85,000 clones; 85% were detected once. About 0.49% of the sample goes to the ten largest clones. The sequenced sample was CD4+ or CD8+ T cells sorted from blood, obtained in a trial of the OX40 agonist ivuxolimab. Every receptor here comes from an adult with an advanced solid tumor such as melanoma, head and neck, liver or kidney cancer.

In this sample, this clone turned up a few times. This chain links TRBV5-6 with TRBJ2-2; TRBD1 is a possible D gene (5 bases). The V gene's germline CDR1 is SGHDT and CDR2 YYEEEE. Trimming took off 0 bases at V and 1 base at J, with 13 bases between the two ends. The CDR3 has 17 residues. The CDR3 nucleotides are TGTGCCAGCAGCTTGGCCCCGGCAGGGATGAACACCGGGGAGCTGTTTTTT. Residues: CASSLAPAGMNTGELFF. Full variable domain (rest looked up from reference TRBV5-6 and TRBJ2-2): DAGVTQSPTHLIKTRGQQVTLRCSPKSGHDTVSWYQQALGQGPQFIFQYYEEEERQRGNFPDRFSGHQFPNYSSELNVNALLLGDSALYLCASSLAPAGMNTGELFFGEGSRLTVL.

The rearrangement uses TRBV30 and TRBJ2-2; weak D call: TRBD1 (6 bases). V lost 4 bases to trimming and J lost 1 base, with 13 bases between them. Germline CDR1 GTSNPN, CDR2 SVGIG (reference sequence). The CDR3 has 15 residues. The CDR3 protein is CAWMKGDRNTGELFF. The CDR3, as DNA: TGTGCCTGGATGAAGGGGGATCGGAACACCGGGGAGCTGTTTTTT.

This chain uses TRBV5-6 with TRBJ1-2; the D is unclear. Deletions cut 0 bases from V and 3 bases from J, with 9 bases between. The CDR3 has 14 amino acids. In germline, CDR1 is SGHDT, CDR2 YYEEEE. CDR3 protein: CASSLGQTDYGYTF. CDR3 coding DNA: TGTGCCAGCAGCTTGGGGCAGACCGACTATGGCTACACCTTC.

This rearrangement joins TRBV2 to TRBJ1-1; a possible D gene is TRBD1 (6 bases). Trimming left V 7 bases short and J 1 base short, with 10 bases between. The CDR3 is made up of 13 amino acids. Germline V CDR1 and CDR2: SNHLY, FYNNEI. The DNA for the CDR3 is TGTGCCAGCACCGAGGACAGGAACACTGAAGCTTTCTTT. It codes for CASTEDRNTEAFF. Based on the CDR3 plus reference TRBV2 and TRBJ1-1, the full variable domain is EPEVTQTPSHQVTQMGQEVILRCVPISNHLYFYWYRQILGQKVEFLVSFYNNEISEKSEIFDDQFSVERPDGSNFTLKIRSTKLEDSAMYFCASTEDRNTEAFFGQGTRLTVV.

The chain links TRBV7-3 to TRBJ2-5; D perhaps matches TRBD2 (6 bases). V lost 5 bases and J 5 bases, leaving 12 bases between the germline ends. The V gene's germline CDR1 is SGHTA and CDR2 FQGTGA. The CDR3 covers 13 residues. This CDR3 is CASSIQGGETQYF. CDR3 coding DNA: TGTGCCAGCAGCATCCAGGGAGGTGAGACCCAGTACTTC.

This chain uses TRBV10-1 with TRBJ2-7; D gene ambiguous. This CDR3 is built from 12 residues. V lost 5 bases and J lost 0, with 5 bases in between. Germline CDR1 WNHNN, CDR2 SYGVQD (reference sequence). The CDR3 DNA reads TGCGCCAGCAGTCGATCCTCCTACGAGCAGTACTTC. This codes for CASSRSSYEQYF.

In its sample, this clone was seen once. V and J are TRBV30 and TRBJ2-1, with a weak D call TRBD1 (6 bases). Per germline, CDR1 GTSNPN and CDR2 SVGIG (reference sequence). V was pared by 0 bases and J by 9 bases, with 12 bases between. CDR3 length: 13 residues. The CDR3 sequence: CAWSVQDRTEQFF. The CDR3 coding sequence is TGTGCCTGGAGTGTTCAAGACAGGACTGAGCAGTTCTTC.

The chain employs TRBV19 and TRBJ1-2, with 8 bases lining up with TRBD1. The germline V gene encodes CDR1 LNHDA and CDR2 SQIVND (reference sequence). The CDR3 length is 15 residues. The V and J ends lost 4 bases and 7 bases, in that order; junction bases with no gene match: 11. CDR3: CASSNGQGLLSGYTF. CDR3 DNA: TGTGCCAGTAGTAACGGACAGGGTCTCCTCTCTGGCTACACCTTC.

The chain couples TRBV5-4 to TRBJ1-4; D gene unclear. The CDR3 consists of 13 residues. From germline, CDR1 is SGHNT and CDR2 YYREEE (reference sequence). Deletions cut 5 bases from V and 8 bases from J, with 13 bases between. CDR3 bases: TGTGCCAGCAGTGGCCCTTCTGGGGAAAAACTGTTTTTT. As protein: CASSGPSGEKLFF.

The rearrangement joins TRBV15 to TRBJ2-5; 8 nucleotides agree with TRBD1. J gave up 7 bases and V 3 bases, and 7 bases lay outside the gene matches. The CDR3 consists of 14 residues. Germline V CDR1 and CDR2: LNHNV, YYDKDF (reference sequence). Here the CDR3 DNA reads TGTGCCACCAGCAGGGGGACAGGCGGAATGACCCAGTACTTC. Translation: CATSRGTGGMTQYF.

This clone was observed a few times. The same CDR3 is also encoded by other DNA sequences in this sample. V gene TRBV7-2 combines with J gene TRBJ1-2; perhaps TRBD1 as D (6 bases). CDR1 is SGHTA and CDR2 is FQGNSA in the germline V gene. The V gene lost 1 base and the J gene lost 4 bases, with 7 bases spanning the gap. The CDR3 consists of 13 residues. For the CDR3, the DNA is TGTGCCAGCAGCTTAGGGACAGTCTATGGCTACACCTTC. As protein: CASSLGTVYGYTF.

The rearrangement uses TRBV14 and TRBJ1-4, with no clear D. The V end was cut by 5 bases, the J end by 5 bases, with 6 bases between. The germline gives CDR1 SGHDN, CDR2 FVKESK. CDR3 length: 12 amino acids. For the CDR3, the DNA is TGTGCCAGCAGCGTAGGAAATGAAAAACTGTTTTTT. It yields the protein CASSVGNEKLFF.

This chain joins TRBV11-2 and TRBJ1-1, with D possibly matching TRBD1 (5 bases). This CDR3 region has 13 residues. V was shortened by 6 bases and J by 3 bases, with 11 bases between the two germline ends. From germline, CDR1 is SGHAT and CDR2 FQNNGV. The CDR3: CASRGQVDTEAFF. The DNA for the CDR3 is TGTGCCAGCAGGGGGCAGGTTGACACTGAAGCTTTCTTT.

The rearrangement joins TRBV5-1 to TRBJ2-7, with a weak D call TRBD2 (5 bases). The CDR3 is 12 residues long. The germline V gene has CDR1 SGHRS and CDR2 YFSETQ. The V end lost 2 bases, the J end lost 9 bases, and 12 bases lay between the germline ends. CDR3 sequence: CASSFGDSVQYF. The CDR3 DNA is TGCGCCAGCAGCTTCGGGGATAGTGTGCAGTACTTC.

This rearrangement joins TRBV5-6 to TRBJ1-2; perhaps TRBD1 as D (5 bases). CDR3 length: 12 residues. CDR1 and CDR2 from the germline V gene are SGHDT and YYEEEE. V lost 1 base and J 4 bases, leaving 5 bases between the germline ends. Here the CDR3 reads CASSLRGYGYTF. CDR3 coding DNA: TGTGCCAGCAGCTTGAGGGGCTATGGCTACACCTTC. The entire variable domain, with the rest obtained from reference TRBV5-6 and TRBJ1-2, is as follows: DAGVTQSPTHLIKTRGQQVTLRCSPKSGHDTVSWYQQALGQGPQFIFQYYEEEERQRGNFPDRFSGHQFPNYSSELNVNALLLGDSALYLCASSLRGYGYTFGSGTRLTVV.

The V gene is TRBV4-2, the J gene TRBJ1-4; 7 positions match TRBD1. CDR1 and CDR2 from the germline V gene are LGHNA and YNFKEQ. The CDR3 sequence is 15 residues long. V shed 4 bases, J shed 4 bases, and the junction held 6 bases outside the gene matches. CDR3 sequence (DNA): TGTGCCAGCAGCCGAGAGACAGGGAATAATGAAAAACTGTTTTTT. Translating it yields CASSRETGNNEKLFF.

The CDR3 is CASSPSRGSYNEQFF. In DNA, the CDR3 is TGTGCCAGCAGCCCATCGCGGGGCTCCTACAATGAGCAGTTCTTC. The chain carries TRBV7-3 and TRBJ2-1; the D gene is possibly TRBD2 (6 bases). CDR3 length equals 15 residues. Trimming removed 5 bases at V and 0 bases at J, with 11 bases between. CDR1 is SGHTA, CDR2 FQGTGA, per germline.

The chain couples TRBV5-4 to TRBJ2-2, with D possibly matching TRBD2 (6 bases). The CDR3 spans 15 residues. Germline CDR1 reads SGHNT; CDR2 reads YYREEE (reference sequence). Trimming pared 0 bases from V and 4 bases from J, leaving 10 bases between. The CDR3 sequence is CASSLGGLSTGELFF. The CDR3 nucleotides read TGTGCCAGCAGCTTGGGGGGACTCAGCACCGGGGAGCTGTTTTTT.

This clone occurred once. V gene TRBV7-9 combines with J gene TRBJ1-1; the D gene is possibly TRBD1 (5 bases). CDR3 length: 13 amino acids. Per the germline V gene, CDR1 is SEHNR and CDR2 is FQNEAQ (reference sequence). V was cut by 5 bases and J by 1 base, with 8 bases left in between. CDR3 sequence (DNA): TGTGCCAGCAGCAGCAGGGCGAACACTGAAGCTTTCTTT. Its translation is CASSSRANTEAFF. The full variable domain, its missing parts supplied by reference TRBV7-9 and TRBJ1-1, is DTGVSQNPRHKITKRGQNVTFRCDPISEHNRLYWYRQTLGQGPEFLTYFQNEAQLEKSRLLSDRFSAERPKGSFSTLEIQRTEQGDSAMYLCASSSRANTEAFFGQGTRLTVV.

As regards this clone: This sample includes further DNA sequences coding for the same CDR3. The chain uses TRBV18 and TRBJ2-7, with TRBD2 identical over 8 bases. This CDR3 region has 13 residues. Germline CDR1 and CDR2: KGHSH and LQKENI. Germline trimming cut 3 bases from V and 3 bases from J; bases unmatched to any gene: 1. This CDR3 reads CASSPGTSYEQYF. Here the CDR3 DNA reads TGTGCCAGCTCACCGGGGACTAGCTACGAGCAGTACTTC.

V and J are TRBV7-2 and TRBJ1-4; D gene unclear. Germline CDR1 and CDR2: SGHTA and FQGNSA. This CDR3 has 13 amino acids. Trimming removed 8 bases at V and 3 bases at J, with 10 bases between. The CDR3 coding sequence is TGTGCCAGCGCCGGGGAGTCTAATGAAAAACTGTTTTTT. Protein product: CASAGESNEKLFF.

This sequence joins TRBV7-8 and TRBJ2-5; TRBD2 matches at 7 bases. V lost 0 bases and J lost 7; bases outside the gene matches: 11. Germline lookup yields CDR1 SGHVS and CDR2 FQNEAQ. This CDR3 is 16 amino acids long. CDR3 region: CASSLAGGKSSRTQYF. CDR3 in DNA: TGTGCCAGCAGCTTAGCGGGGGGGAAAAGTAGCCGGACCCAGTACTTC.

This chain joins TRBV7-9 and TRBJ2-3; D uncertain. Trimming shortened V by 2 bases and J by 0 bases, and 9 bases separated the two germline ends. Germline V gene sequence: CDR1 SEHNR, CDR2 FQNEAQ (reference sequence). The CDR3 consists of 15 residues. In nucleotides, the CDR3 is TGTGCCAGCAGCTTACAGCGACCTAGCACAGATACGCAGTATTTT. Translating it yields CASSLQRPSTDTQYF.

The chain uses TRBV5-1 and TRBJ2-3, with TRBD1 identical over 7 bases. V gave up 4 bases and J gave up 2 bases; unmatched junction bases: 4. CDR1 and CDR2 (germline): SGHRS, YFSETQ. The CDR3 is 14 amino acids. CDR3 DNA: TGCGCCAGCAGCCTGGGACAGTCCACAGATACGCAGTATTTT. Amino acid sequence: CASSLGQSTDTQYF.